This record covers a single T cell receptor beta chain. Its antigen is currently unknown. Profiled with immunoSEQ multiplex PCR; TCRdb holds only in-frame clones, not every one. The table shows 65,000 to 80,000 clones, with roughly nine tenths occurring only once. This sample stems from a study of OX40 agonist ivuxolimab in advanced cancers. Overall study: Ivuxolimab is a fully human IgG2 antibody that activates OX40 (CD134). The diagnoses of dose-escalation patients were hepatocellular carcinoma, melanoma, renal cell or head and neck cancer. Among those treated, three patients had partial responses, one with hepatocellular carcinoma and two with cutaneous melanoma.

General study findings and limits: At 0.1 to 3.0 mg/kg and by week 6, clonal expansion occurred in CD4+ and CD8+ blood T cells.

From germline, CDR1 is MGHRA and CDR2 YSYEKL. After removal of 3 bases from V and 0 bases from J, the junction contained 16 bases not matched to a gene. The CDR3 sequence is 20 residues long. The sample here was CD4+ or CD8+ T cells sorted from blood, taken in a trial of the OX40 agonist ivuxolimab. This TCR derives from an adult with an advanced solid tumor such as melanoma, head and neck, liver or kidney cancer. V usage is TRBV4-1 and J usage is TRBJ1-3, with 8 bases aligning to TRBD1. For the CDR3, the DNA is TGCGCCAGCAGCCAGACTCGGGACAGGTTCCGAAAGAGCTCTGGAAACACCATATATTTT. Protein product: CASSQTRDRFRKSSGNTIYF.